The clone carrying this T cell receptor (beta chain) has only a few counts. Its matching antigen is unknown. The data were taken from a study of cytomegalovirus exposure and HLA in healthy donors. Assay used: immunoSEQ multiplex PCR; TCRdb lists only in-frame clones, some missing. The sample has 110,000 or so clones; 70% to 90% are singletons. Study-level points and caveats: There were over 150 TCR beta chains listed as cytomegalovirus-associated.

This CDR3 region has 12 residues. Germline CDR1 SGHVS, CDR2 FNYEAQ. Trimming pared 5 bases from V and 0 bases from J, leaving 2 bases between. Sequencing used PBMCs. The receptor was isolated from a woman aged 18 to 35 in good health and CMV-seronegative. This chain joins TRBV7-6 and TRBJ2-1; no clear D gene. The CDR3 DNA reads TGTGCCAGCAGCCACTCCTACAATGAGCAGTTCTTC. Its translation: CASSHSYNEQFF.